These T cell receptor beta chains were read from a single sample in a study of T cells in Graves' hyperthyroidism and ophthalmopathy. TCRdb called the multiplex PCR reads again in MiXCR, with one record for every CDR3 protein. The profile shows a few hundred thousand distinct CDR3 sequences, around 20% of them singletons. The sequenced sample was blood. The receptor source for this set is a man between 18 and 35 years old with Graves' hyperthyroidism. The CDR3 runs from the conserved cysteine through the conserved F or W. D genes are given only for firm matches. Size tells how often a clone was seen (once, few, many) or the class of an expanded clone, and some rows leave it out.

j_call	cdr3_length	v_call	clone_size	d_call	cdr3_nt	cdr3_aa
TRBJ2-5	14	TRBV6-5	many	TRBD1	TGTGCCAGCAGTTACCGGGACAGGGTAGAGACCCAGTACTTC	CASSYRDRVETQYF
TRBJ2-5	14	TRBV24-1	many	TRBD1	TGTGCCACCAGTGATTTCCACAGGGGAGAGACCCAGTACTTC	CATSDFHRGETQYF
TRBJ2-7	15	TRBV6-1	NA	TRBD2	TGTGCCAGCAGTGAAGGGACTAGCGGAACCTACGAGCAGTACTTC	CASSEGTSGTYEQYF
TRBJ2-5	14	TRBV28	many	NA	TGTGCCAGCAGTGCGGCCGGATCCCAAGAGACCCAGTACTTC	CASSAAGSQETQYF
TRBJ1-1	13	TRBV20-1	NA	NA	TGCAGTTCCCCATCGGACGGGAACACTGAAGCTTTCTTT	CSSPSDGNTEAFF
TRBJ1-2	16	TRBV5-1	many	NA	TGCGCCAGCAGCTTGGGGCCCGGACAGACTAACTATGGCTACACCTTC	CASSLGPGQTNYGYTF
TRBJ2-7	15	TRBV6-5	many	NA	TGTGCCAGCAGTTACTCGAACGACATATTCCACGAGCAGTACTTC	CASSYSNDIFHEQYF
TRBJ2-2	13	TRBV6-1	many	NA	TGTGCCAGCAGCGGACAGTACACCGGGGAGCTGTTTTTT	CASSGQYTGELFF
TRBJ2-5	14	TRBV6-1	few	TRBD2	TGTGCCAGCAGGGAAAGCGGGGGGGCGAAGACCCAGTACTTC	CASRESGGAKTQYF
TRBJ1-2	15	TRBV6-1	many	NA	TGTGCCAGCAGTCTCCGGGACGCAAGTTTTTATGGCTACACCTTC	CASSLRDASFYGYTF
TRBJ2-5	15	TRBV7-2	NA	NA	TGTGCCAGCAGCTTATCGGGGGTGGAGCAAGAGACCCAGTACTTC	CASSLSGVEQETQYF
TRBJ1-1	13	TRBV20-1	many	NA	TGCAGTGCTAGACTTAGACAGAATAGAGAAGCTTTCTTT	CSARLRQNREAFF
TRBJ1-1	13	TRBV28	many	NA	TGTGCCACAGGACAGAGCATGAACACTGAAGCTTTCTTT	CATGQSMNTEAFF
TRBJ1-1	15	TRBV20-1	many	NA	TGCAGTGCTAGAGATCTCTACGGGACTCACACTGAAGCTTTCTTT	CSARDLYGTHTEAFF
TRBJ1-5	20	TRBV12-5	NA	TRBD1	TGTGCTAGTGGTTTGGTACGAGGACAGGGGATCGGAGGAGCTAATCAGCCCCAGCATTTT	CASGLVRGQGIGGANQPQHF
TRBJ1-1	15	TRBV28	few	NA	TGTGCCAGCAGTGAATACAGCCGGGGTGAAACTGAAGCTTTCTTT	CASSEYSRGETEAFF
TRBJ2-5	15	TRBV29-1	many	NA	TGCAGCGTTGAAGAAAGGATTAGCGGTCCAGAGACCCAGTACTTC	CSVEERISGPETQYF
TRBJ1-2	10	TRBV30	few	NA	TGTGCCTGGAGGCGGGAGGGCTACACCTTC	CAWRREGYTF
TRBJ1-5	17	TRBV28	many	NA	TGTGCCAGCAGTCCTCACCTTGGGGCAGGGGCGAGTCAGCCCCAGCATTTT	CASSPHLGAGASQPQHF
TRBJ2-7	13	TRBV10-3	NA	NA	TGTGCCATCAGTGACTCGGGGAGGAGCGAGCAGTACTTC	CAISDSGRSEQYF
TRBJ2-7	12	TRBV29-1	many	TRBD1	TGCAGCGTTAGACAGGGGCCCTACGAGCAGTACTTC	CSVRQGPYEQYF
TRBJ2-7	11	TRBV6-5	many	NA	TGTGCCACAGACAGAGTCTACGAGCAGTACTTC	CATDRVYEQYF
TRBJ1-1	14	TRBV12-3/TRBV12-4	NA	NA	TGTGCCAGCAGTTTAGCGCTGGCGGAGACTGAAGCTTTCTTT	CASSLALAETEAFF
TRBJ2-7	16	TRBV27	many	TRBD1	TGTGCCAGCAGTCCCCGAGGACAGGGGACGGTCTACGAGCAGTACTTC	CASSPRGQGTVYEQYF
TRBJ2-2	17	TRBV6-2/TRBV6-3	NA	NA	NA	CASSYLAGGPTPGSCFF
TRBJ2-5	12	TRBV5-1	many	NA	TGCGCCAGCATGGCAGGGTCAGAGACCCAGTACTTC	CASMAGSETQYF
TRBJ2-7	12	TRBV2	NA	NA	TGTGCCCTCATAGTACAGGGAAACGATCAGTACTTC	CALIVQGNDQYF
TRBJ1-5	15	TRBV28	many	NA	TGTGCCAGCAGAGACTCAGGGGAAGGCAATCAGCCCCAGCATTTT	CASRDSGEGNQPQHF
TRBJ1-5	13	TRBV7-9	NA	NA	TGTGCCAGCCAGAAGGGGGGCAGTCAGCCCCAGCATTTT	CASQKGGSQPQHF
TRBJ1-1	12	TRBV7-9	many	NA	TGTGCCAGCAGCTTGCGGAGCACTGAAGCTTTCTTT	CASSLRSTEAFF
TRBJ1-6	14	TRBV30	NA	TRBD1	TGTGCCTGGAGTACAGGGGCGAGTAATTCACCCCTCCACTTT	CAWSTGASNSPLHF
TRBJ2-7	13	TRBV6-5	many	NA	TGTGCCAGCAGTTACCTATCTGGCTACGAGCAGTACTTC	CASSYLSGYEQYF
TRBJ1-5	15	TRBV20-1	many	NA	TGCAGTGCTAGCGACAGCATTAATAGCAATCAGCCCCAGCATTTT	CSASDSINSNQPQHF
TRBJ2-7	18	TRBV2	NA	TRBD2	TGTGCCAGCAGTGATACGGGACTAGCGGGGTTTATCTCCTACGAGCAGTACTTC	CASSDTGLAGFISYEQYF
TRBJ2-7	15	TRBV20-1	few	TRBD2	TGCAGTGCTCTAAGCGCTAGCGGGAACTCCTACGAGCAGTACTTC	CSALSASGNSYEQYF
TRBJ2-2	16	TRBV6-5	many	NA	TGTGCCAGCAGTTACCTACCGACCCCGAACACCGGGGAGCTGTTTTTT	CASSYLPTPNTGELFF
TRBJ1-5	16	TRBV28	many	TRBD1	TGTGCCAGCAGTTTATGGACAGGGAGGGGCAATCAGCCCCAGCATTTT	CASSLWTGRGNQPQHF